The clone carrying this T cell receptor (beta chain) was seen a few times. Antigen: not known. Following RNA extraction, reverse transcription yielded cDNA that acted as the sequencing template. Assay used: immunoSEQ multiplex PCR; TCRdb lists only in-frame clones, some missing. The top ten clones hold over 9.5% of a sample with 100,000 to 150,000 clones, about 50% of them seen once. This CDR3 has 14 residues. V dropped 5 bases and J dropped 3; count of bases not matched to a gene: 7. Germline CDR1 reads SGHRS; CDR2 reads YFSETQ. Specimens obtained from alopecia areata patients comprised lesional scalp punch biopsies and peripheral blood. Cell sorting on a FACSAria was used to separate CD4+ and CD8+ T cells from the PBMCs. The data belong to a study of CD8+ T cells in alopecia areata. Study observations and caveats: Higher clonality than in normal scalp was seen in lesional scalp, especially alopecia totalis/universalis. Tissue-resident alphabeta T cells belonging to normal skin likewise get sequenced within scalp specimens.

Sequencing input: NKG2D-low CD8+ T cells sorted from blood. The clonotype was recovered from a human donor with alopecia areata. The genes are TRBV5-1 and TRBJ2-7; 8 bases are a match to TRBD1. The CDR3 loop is CASRRDRRNYEQYF. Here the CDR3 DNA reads TGCGCCAGCAGGCGGGACAGGCGCAACTACGAGCAGTACTTC.